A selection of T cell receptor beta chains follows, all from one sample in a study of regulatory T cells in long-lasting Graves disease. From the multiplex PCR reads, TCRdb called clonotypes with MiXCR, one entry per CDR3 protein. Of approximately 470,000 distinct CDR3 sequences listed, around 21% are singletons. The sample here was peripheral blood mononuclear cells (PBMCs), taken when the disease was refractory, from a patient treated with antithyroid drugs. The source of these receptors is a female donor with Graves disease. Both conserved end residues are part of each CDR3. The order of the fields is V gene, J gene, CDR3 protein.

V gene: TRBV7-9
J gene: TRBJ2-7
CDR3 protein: CASNSWGQGDYEQYF

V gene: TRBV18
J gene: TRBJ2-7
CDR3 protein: CASSPPSTGSYYEQYF

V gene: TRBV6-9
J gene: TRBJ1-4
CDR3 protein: CASSYGGALEKLFF

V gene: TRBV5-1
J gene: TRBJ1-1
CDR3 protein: CASSPIPPGQGTEAFF

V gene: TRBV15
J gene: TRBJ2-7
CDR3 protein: CATSRGGESSYEQYF

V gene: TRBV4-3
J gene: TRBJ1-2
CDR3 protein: CASSLTVGAQQHYGYTF

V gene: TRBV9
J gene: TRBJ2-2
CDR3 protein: CASRGLSNTGELFF

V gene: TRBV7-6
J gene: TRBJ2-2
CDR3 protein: CASSLLLAVNTGELFF

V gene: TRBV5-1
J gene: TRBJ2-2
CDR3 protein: CASKGLANTGELFF

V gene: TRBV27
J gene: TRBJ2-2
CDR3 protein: CASKTDYTGELFF

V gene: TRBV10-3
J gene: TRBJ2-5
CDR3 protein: CAISDSGRGGTQYF

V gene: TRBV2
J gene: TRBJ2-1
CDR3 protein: CASRQGAYNEQFF

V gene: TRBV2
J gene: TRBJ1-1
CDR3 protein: CASNYRVGTEAFF

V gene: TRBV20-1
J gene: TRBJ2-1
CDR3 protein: CSARESVLSYNEQFF

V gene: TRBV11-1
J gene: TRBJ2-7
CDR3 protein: CASSYETGLTEQYF

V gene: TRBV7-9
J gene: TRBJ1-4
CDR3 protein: CASSLAQRNEKLFF

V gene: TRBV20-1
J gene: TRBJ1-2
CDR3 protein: CSARRPGGALGYTF

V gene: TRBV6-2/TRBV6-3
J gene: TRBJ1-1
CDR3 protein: CASSYVTGAGEAFF

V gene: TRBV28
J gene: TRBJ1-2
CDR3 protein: CASSLQGAQYGYTF

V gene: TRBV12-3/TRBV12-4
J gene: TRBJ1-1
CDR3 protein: CASSPGGHEAFF

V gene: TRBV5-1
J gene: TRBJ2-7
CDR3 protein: CASKTEDRSYEQYF

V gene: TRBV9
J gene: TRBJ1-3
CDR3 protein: CASSVGAVEGNTIYF

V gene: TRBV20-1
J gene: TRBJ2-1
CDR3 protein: CSASDGGRSLYNEQFF

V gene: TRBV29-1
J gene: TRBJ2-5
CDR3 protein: CSYLRVAGVQETQYF

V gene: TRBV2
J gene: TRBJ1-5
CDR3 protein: CASTTRSNQPQHF

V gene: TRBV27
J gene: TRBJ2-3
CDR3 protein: CASSFSSDTQYF

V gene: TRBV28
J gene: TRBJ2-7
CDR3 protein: CASSPLTSGSYGQYF

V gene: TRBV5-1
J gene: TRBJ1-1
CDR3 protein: CASSTGQVYQNTEAFF

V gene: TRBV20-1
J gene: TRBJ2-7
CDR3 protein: CSARTPHEQYF